This TCR beta chain was captured in a study of CXCR3-negative and CXCR3-positive naive CD8 T cells. Study in general: Sequencing brought in some 130 million TRB reads altogether, and each library got about 1.5 +/- 0.3 million. Study-wide results and caveats: Researchers report that CXCR3-positive naive cells carry more hydrophobic TRB CDR3s than CXCR3-negative naive cells.

Libraries were UMI-labeled 5' RACE TRB cDNA. From the 5' RACE reads, TCRdb lists one entry per CDR3 protein and no DNA. The sample table sets out some 120,000 distinct CDR3 sequences. Germline CDR1 is SGHNT and CDR2 is YYREEE (reference sequence). CDR3 length equals 15 residues. Per CD8+ T cell subset, triplicate sorts of fewer than 350,000 cells each were done. With respect to this clonotype: The antigen is undetermined.

The source is a human donor in good health. Some clones in this sample may be carry-over from other donors' samples. Sequenced sample: naive CXCR3+ CD8+ T cells from blood. Subset reported: CD45RO-CCR7+CD27+CD95- naive CD8+ T cells expressing CXCR3 (TNR3+). The chain joins TRBV5-4 to TRBJ2-7; TCRdb lists TRBD1, though no DNA is available to test this call. The CDR3 here is CASSLIGASSYEQYF.